Listed below are T cell receptor beta chains from one sample, sequenced in a study of spatial heterogeneity in lung cancer. TCRdb itself ran the 5' RACE reads through MiXCR, one entry per CDR3 protein. This sample has 40,000 to 50,000 distinct CDR3 sequences, with less than 9% found just once. The source was PBMCs, collected at surgery. Receptors were obtained from a female donor with early-stage non-small cell lung cancer. Both conserved end residues are part of each CDR3. The order of the fields is D gene, V gene, J gene, clone size, CDR3 protein, CDR3 DNA. The D gene is left open where the match is weak. Only some rows state a clone size, as once, few, many or a class for expanded clones.

-	TRBV7-2	TRBJ1-2	-	CASRMALQDGYTF	TGTGCCAGCAGGATGGCCCTCCAAGATGGCTACACCTTC
TRBD1	TRBV12-3/TRBV12-4	TRBJ1-4	few	CASTMGQGNEKLFF	TGTGCCAGCACCATGGGACAGGGAAATGAAAAACTGTTTTTT
-	TRBV20-1	TRBJ1-5	many	CSARNRVNQPQHF	TGCAGTGCTAGAAACAGGGTTAATCAGCCCCAGCATTTT
TRBD1	TRBV20-1	TRBJ2-5	many	CSVDRTGLQETQYF	TGCAGTGTAGACCGGACAGGGCTTCAAGAGACCCAGTACTTC
-	TRBV29-1	TRBJ2-2	many	CSALRLEELFF	TGCAGCGCTCTCCGCTTAGAGGAGCTGTTTTTT
TRBD1	TRBV18	TRBJ2-7	many	CASSPSFTDREYYEQYF	TGTGCCAGCTCACCATCTTTTACGGACAGGGAGTACTACGAGCAGTACTTC
TRBD2	TRBV30	TRBJ2-5	many	CAWSFSGGQETQYF	TGTGCCTGGAGCTTCAGCGGGGGACAAGAGACCCAGTACTTC
-	TRBV19	TRBJ1-2	-	CASRESYYGYTF	TGTGCCAGTAGGGAGAGCTACTATGGCTACACCTTC
-	TRBV7-2	TRBJ2-7	-	CASSYPMGEQYF	TGTGCCAGCAGCTACCCCATGGGCGAGCAGTACTTC
-	TRBV19	TRBJ1-1	-	CASSIMVGGATEAFF	TGTGCCAGTAGTATAATGGTCGGGGGGGCCACTGAAGCTTTCTTT
TRBD2	TRBV7-8	TRBJ2-2	few	CASRNTSDRTGELFF	TGTGCCAGCAGGAATACTAGCGATCGCACCGGGGAGCTGTTTTTT
TRBD1	TRBV4-1	TRBJ1-2	-	CASSQERGQGMRGYTF	TGCGCCAGCAGCCAAGAAAGGGGACAGGGGATGAGAGGCTACACCTTC
-	TRBV4-3	TRBJ2-3	few	CASSQLGAATDTQYF	TGCGCCAGCAGCCAACTGGGGGCCGCCACAGATACGCAGTATTTT
-	TRBV5-5	TRBJ2-2	few	CASSLKLGRGGGTGELFF	TGTGCCAGCAGCTTGAAGCTAGGCCGGGGAGGCGGAACCGGGGAGCTGTTTTTT
-	TRBV12-3/TRBV12-4	TRBJ1-6	few	CASTPDRYNSPLHF	TGTGCCAGCACCCCCGACAGATATAATTCACCCCTCCACTTT
-	TRBV11-1	TRBJ1-6	once	CATSRTRQVNSPLHF	TGTGCCACCAGCAGGACAAGACAGGTTAATTCACCCCTCCACTTT
TRBD2	TRBV12-3/TRBV12-4	TRBJ2-1	few	CASRTNSGGSYNEQFF	TGTGCCAGCAGGACAAATAGCGGGGGGTCCTACAATGAGCAGTTCTTC
-	TRBV4-2	TRBJ1-2	-	CASSQVADSFQVGYTF	TGTGCCAGCAGCCAAGTAGCTGACAGTTTCCAGGTTGGCTACACCTTC
-	TRBV12-5	TRBJ2-7	many	CASGLGQFYEQYF	TGTGCTAGTGGTTTGGGACAGTTCTACGAGCAGTACTTC
TRBD2	TRBV7-3	TRBJ2-3	-	CASSLSHGGVTQYF	TGTGCCAGCAGCTTATCCCACGGGGGGGTTACGCAGTATTTT
-	TRBV10-3	TRBJ1-2	-	CAITKDRTSYGYTF	TGTGCCATCACCAAGGACAGAACCTCCTATGGCTACACCTTC
-	TRBV10-3	TRBJ2-3	many	CAIRTSRGGATDTQYF	TGTGCCATCAGGACGTCTCGGGGCGGGGCCACAGATACGCAGTATTTT
-	TRBV7-8	TRBJ2-3	few	CASSRRTGGSTDTQYF	TGTGCCAGCAGCAGAAGGACGGGCGGGAGCACAGATACGCAGTATTTT
TRBD2	TRBV6-2/TRBV6-3	TRBJ2-7	many	CASSPVAGADEQYF	TGTGCCAGCAGTCCTGTAGCGGGAGCGGACGAGCAGTACTTC
TRBD1	TRBV28	TRBJ1-2	many	CAIVGQGKSRGYTF	TGTGCCATCGTTGGACAGGGAAAATCTCGAGGCTACACCTTC
TRBD1	TRBV6-6	TRBJ1-1	-	CASSSLDRGRTEAFF	TGTGCCAGCAGTTCGTTGGACAGGGGGCGTACTGAAGCTTTCTTT
-	TRBV28	TRBJ1-5	-	CASGVSGVSNQPQHF	TGTGCCTCCGGAGTGTCAGGTGTTAGCAATCAGCCCCAGCATTTT
-	TRBV6-6	TRBJ2-4	many	CASSRVSGADSAKNIQYF	TGTGCCAGCAGCCGTGTTTCAGGGGCGGATTCGGCCAAAAACATTCAGTACTTC
-	TRBV2	TRBJ2-3	few	CASSPGYTADTQYF	TGTGCCAGCAGTCCGGGGTACACAGCAGATACGCAGTATTTT